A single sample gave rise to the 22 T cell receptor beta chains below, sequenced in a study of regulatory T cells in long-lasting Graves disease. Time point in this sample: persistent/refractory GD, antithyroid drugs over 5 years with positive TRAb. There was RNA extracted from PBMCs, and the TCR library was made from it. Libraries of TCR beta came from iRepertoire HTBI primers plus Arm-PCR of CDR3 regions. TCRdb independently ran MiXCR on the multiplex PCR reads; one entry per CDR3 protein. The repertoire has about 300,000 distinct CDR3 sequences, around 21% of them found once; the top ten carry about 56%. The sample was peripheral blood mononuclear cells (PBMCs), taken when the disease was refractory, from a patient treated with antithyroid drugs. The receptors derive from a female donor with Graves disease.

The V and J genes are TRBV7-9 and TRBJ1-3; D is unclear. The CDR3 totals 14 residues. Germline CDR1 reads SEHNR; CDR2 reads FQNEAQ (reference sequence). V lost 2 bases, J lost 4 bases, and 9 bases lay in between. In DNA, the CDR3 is TGTGCCAGCAGCTTACTACAGTTAGGAAACACCATATATTTT. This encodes CASSLLQLGNTIYF.

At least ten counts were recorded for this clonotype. The CDR3 DNA reads TGTGCCAGCAGCCAAGATCCGTCCTACGAGCAGTACTTC. Residues: CASSQDPSYEQYF. The chain couples TRBV3-1 to TRBJ2-7, with no clear D. V shed 0 bases and J shed 1 base, with 4 bases lying between them. This CDR3 has 13 amino acids. Germline CDR1 LGHDT, CDR2 YNNKEL (reference sequence).

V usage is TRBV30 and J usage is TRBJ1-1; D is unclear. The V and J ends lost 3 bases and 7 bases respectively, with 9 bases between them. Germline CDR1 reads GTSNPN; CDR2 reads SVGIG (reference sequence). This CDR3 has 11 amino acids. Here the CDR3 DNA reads TGTGCCTGGAGGGGCAAGATTGAAGCTTTCTTT. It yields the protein CAWRGKIEAFF.

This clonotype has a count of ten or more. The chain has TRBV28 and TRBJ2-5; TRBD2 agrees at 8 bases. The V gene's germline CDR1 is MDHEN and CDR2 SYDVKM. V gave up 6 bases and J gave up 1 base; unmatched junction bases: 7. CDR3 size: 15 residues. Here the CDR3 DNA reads TGTGCCAGCAGCACCCCGGGGGGGACCCAAGAGACCCAGTACTTC. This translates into CASSTPGGTQETQYF. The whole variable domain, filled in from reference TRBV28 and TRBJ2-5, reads DVKVTQSSRYLVKRTGEKVFLECVQDMDHENMFWYRQDPGLGLRLIYFSYDVKMKEKGDIPEGYSVSREKKERFSLILESASTNQTSMYLCASSTPGGTQETQYFGPGTRLLVL.

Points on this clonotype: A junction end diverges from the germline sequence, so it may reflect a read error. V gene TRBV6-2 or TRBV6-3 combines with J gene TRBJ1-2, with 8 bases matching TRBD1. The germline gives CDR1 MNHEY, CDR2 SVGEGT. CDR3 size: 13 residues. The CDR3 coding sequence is TGCGCCAGCAGGGGGGACAGGACGCGAGGCTACACCTTC. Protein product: CASRGDRTRGYTF.

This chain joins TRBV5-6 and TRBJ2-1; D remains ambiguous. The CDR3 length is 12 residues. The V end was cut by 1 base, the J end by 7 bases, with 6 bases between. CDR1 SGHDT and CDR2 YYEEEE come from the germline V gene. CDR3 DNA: TGTGCCAGCAGCTTGAAAGGTAATGAGCAGTTCTTC. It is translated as CASSLKGNEQFF.

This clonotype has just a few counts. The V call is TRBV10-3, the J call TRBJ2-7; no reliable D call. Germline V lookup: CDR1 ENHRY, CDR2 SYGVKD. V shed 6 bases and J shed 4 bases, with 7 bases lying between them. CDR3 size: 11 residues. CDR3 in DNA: TGTGCCATCAGCCCTGGGTACGAGCAGTACTTC. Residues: CAISPGYEQYF.

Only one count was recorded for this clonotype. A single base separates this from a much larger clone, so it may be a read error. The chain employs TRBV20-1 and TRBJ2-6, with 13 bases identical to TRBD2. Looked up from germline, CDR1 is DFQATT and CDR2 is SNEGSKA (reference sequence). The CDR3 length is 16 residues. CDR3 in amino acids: CSAQTSGRTGADVLTF. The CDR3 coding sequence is TGCAGTGCGCAGACTAGCGGGAGGACTGGGGCCGACGTCCTGACTTTC.

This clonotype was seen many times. CDR3 loop: CASVPPGGSETQYF. The CDR3 DNA follows: TGTGCCAGCGTCCCCCCGGGGGGCTCGGAGACCCAGTACTTC. The genes are TRBV6-1 and TRBJ2-5; D may be TRBD2 (7 bases). The CDR3 is 14 amino acids. The V and J ends lost 8 bases and 5 bases respectively, with 18 bases between them. CDR1 and CDR2 (germline): MNHNS, SASEGT.

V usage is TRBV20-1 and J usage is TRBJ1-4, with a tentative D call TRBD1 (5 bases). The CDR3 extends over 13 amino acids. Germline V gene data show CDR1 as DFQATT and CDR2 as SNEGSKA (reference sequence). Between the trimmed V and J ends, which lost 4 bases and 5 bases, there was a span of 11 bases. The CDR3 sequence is CSAIGVGNEKLFF. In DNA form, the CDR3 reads TGCAGTGCTATAGGGGTAGGAAATGAAAAACTGTTTTTT.

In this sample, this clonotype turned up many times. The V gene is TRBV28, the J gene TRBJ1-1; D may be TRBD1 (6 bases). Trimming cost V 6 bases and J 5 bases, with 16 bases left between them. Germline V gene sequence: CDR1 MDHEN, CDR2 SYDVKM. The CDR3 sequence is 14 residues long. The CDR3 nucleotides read TGTGCCAGCAGGCCCACAGGGCCTGGTACTGAAGCTTTCTTT. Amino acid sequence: CASRPTGPGTEAFF.

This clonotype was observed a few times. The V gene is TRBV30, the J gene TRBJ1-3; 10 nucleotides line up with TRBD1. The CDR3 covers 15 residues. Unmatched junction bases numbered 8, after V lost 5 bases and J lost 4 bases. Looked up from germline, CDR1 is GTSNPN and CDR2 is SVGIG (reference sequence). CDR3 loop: CAWGTGDRRGNTIYF. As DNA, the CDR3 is TGTGCCTGGGGGACAGGGGATCGTAGAGGAAACACCATATATTTT.

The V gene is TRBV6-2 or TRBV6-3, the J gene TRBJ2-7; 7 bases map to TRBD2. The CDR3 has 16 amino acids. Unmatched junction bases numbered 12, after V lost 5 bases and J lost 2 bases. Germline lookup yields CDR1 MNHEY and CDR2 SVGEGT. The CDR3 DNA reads TGTGCCAGCAGTGGGGAAGGAGCGGGAATAACCTACGAGCAGTACTTC. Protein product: CASSGEGAGITYEQYF.

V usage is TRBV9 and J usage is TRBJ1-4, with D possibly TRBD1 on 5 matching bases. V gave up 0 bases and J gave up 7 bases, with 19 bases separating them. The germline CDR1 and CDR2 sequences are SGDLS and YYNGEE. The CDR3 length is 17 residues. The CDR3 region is CASSVGASGTIVEKLFF. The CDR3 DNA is TGTGCCAGCAGCGTAGGTGCCTCCGGGACGATCGTTGAAAAACTGTTTTTT.

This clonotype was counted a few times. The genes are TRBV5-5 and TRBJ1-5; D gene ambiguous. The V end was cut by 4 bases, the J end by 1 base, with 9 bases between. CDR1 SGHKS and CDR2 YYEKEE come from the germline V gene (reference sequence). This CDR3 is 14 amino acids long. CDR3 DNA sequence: TGTGCCAGCAGCCGGGAAATCAGCAATCAGCCCCAGCATTTT. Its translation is CASSREISNQPQHF.

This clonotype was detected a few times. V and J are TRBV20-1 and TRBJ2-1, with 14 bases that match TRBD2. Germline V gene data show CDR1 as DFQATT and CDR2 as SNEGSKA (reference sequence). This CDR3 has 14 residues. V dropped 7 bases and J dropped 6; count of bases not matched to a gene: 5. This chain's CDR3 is CSGGTSGSINEQFF. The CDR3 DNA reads TGCAGTGGAGGGACTAGCGGGAGTATCAATGAGCAGTTCTTC.

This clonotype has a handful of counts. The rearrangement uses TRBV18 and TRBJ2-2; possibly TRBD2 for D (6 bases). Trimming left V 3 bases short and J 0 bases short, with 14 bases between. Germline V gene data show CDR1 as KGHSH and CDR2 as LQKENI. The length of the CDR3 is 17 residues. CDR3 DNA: TGTGCCAGCTCACCTTTCTCGGCGGGACCGAACACCGGGGAGCTGTTTTTT. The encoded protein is CASSPFSAGPNTGELFF. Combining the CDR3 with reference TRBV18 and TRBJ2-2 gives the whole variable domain NAGVMQNPRHLVRRRGQEARLRCSPMKGHSHVYWYRQLPEEGLKFMVYLQKENIIDESGMPKERFSAEFPKEGPSILRIQQVVRGDSAAYFCASSPFSAGPNTGELFFGEGSRLTVL.

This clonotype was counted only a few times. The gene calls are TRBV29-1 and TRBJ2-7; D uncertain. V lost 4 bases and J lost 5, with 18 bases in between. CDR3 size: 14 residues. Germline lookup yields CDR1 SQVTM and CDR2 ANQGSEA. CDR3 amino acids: CSVARFSGIHEQYF. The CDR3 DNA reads TGCAGCGTTGCCCGGTTTTCAGGCATACACGAGCAGTACTTC.

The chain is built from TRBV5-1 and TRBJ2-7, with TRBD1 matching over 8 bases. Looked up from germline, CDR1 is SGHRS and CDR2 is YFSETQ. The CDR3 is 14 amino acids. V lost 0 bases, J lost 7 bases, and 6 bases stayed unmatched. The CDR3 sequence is CASSLGTGTEEQYF. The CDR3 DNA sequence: TGCGCCAGCAGCTTGGGGACAGGGACGGAGGAGCAGTACTTC.

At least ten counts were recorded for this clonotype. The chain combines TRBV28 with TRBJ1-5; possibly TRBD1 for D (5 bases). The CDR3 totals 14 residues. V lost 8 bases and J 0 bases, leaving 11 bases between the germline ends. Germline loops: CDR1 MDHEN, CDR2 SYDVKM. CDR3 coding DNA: TGTGCCAGCCGGAACCAGGGTAGCAATCAGCCCCAGCATTTT. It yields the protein CASRNQGSNQPQHF. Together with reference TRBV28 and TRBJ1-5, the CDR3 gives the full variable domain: DVKVTQSSRYLVKRTGEKVFLECVQDMDHENMFWYRQDPGLGLRLIYFSYDVKMKEKGDIPEGYSVSREKKERFSLILESASTNQTSMYLCASRNQGSNQPQHFGDGTRLSIL.

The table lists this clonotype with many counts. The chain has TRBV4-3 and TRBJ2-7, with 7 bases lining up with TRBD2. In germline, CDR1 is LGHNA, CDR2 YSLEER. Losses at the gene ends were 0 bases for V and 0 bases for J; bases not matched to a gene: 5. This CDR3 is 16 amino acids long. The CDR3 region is CASSQDLSGSSYEQYF. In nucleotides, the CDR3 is TGCGCCAGCAGCCAAGACCTTAGCGGGTCCTCCTACGAGCAGTACTTC.

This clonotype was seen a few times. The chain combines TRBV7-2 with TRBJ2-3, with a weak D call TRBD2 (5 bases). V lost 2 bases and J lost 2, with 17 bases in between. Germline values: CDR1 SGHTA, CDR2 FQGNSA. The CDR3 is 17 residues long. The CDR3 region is CASSLPGSGRATDTQYF. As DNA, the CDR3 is TGTGCCAGCAGCTTACCGGGATCGGGTCGTGCCACAGATACGCAGTATTTT.